The 5 T cell receptor beta chains below were found in one sample sequenced in a study of blood T cell repertoires in COVID-19 (dated by TCRdb to about 2020). Libraries were prepared through the immunoSEQ multiplex PCR assay. Here the immuneACCESS table is served through TCRdb, limited to in-frame sequences with V and J called. Missing clones are a known gap in these copies; in checked studies unresolved V genes cover under half, and the rest lacks a known reason. Counted in this sample were some 130,000 clones; about 70% of them appeared once. The biggest ten clones account for approximately 2% of the sample. Sample: peripheral blood. These receptors came from a woman aged 70-85 years with acute or convalescent COVID-19.

The chain has TRBV19 and TRBJ1-5; D gene ambiguous. Germline V lookup: CDR1 LNHDA, CDR2 SQIVND (reference sequence). The CDR3 runs to 16 residues. Trimming took off 0 bases at V and 4 bases at J, with 13 bases between the two ends. CDR3 in DNA: TGTGCCAGTAGTATAGACATCTCCCTCAGTAATCAGCCCCAGCATTTT. This gives the protein CASSIDISLSNQPQHF.

The V gene is TRBV27, the J gene TRBJ2-7; 7 positions agree with TRBD1. The CDR3 sequence is 14 residues long. Germline V CDR1 and CDR2: MNHEY, SMNVEV (reference sequence). Trimming at V came to 3 bases and at J to 4 bases, leaving 6 bases not matched to a gene. The CDR3 DNA reads TGTGCCAGCAGTTTCGAGGGGGCCTCATACGAGCAGTACTTC. As protein: CASSFEGASYEQYF.

V is TRBV6-5 and J is TRBJ2-7; TRBD2 aligns across 7 bases. V lost 10 bases and J lost 3; bases outside the gene matches: 9. The germline V gene has CDR1 MNHEY and CDR2 SVGAGI. The CDR3 has 13 residues. The CDR3 nucleotides read TGTGCCACCAGCCCCCAGCGGGGCTACGAGCAGTACTTC. Protein product: CATSPQRGYEQYF.

The chain recombines TRBV5-1 with TRBJ2-3, with TRBD2 identical over 13 bases. Germline assignment: CDR1 SGHRS and CDR2 YFSETQ. CDR3 length equals 18 residues. V was clipped by 3 bases and J by 4 bases; unmatched bases: 11. The CDR3 DNA reads as TGCGCCAGCAGCTCTAGACTAGCGGGGGGCTGGTCCTCAGATACGCAGTATTTT. Its protein product is CASSSRLAGGWSSDTQYF. The variable domain in full, completed from reference TRBV5-1 and TRBJ2-3, reads KAGVTQTPRYLIKTRGQQVTLSCSPISGHRSVSWYQQTPGQGLQFLFEYFSETQRNKGNFPGRFSGRQFSNSRSEMNVSTLELGDSALYLCASSSRLAGGWSSDTQYFGPGTRLTVL.

The V and J genes are TRBV29-1 and TRBJ1-2; TRBD1 matches 10 bases. With 3 bases clipped from V and 8 bases from J, the junction kept 9 bases outside the gene matches. The CDR3 totals 14 residues. Germline assignment: CDR1 SQVTM and CDR2 ANQGSEA. For the CDR3, the DNA is TGCAGCGTTGATCGAGGACAGGGGGTAACCGGCTACACCTTC. Translating gives CSVDRGQGVTGYTF.